A selection of T cell receptor beta chains follows, all from one sample in a study of T cells after yellow fever vaccination. TCRdb re-called the 5' RACE reads with MiXCR, one entry per CDR3 protein. The sample consists of a few hundred thousand distinct CDR3 sequences, about 9.9% of them appearing once. The sample in question was PBMCs, obtained on the day of the first yellow fever vaccination. Receptor source: a man between 18 and 29 years old who received the YFV17D yellow fever vaccine. Each CDR3 is given with its conserved first and last residue. The D gene is left open where the match is weak. Size values are once, few and many counts, or a class for expanded clones, and some rows have none.

TRBV28	TRBJ2-3	-	TRBD1	TGTGCCAGCAGTCCGTTGACAGGGGGAGGAACGCAGTATTTT	CASSPLTGGGTQYF
TRBV7-2	TRBJ2-1	-	-	TGTGCCAGCAGAAGGCGGGGGCGGGTCAATGAGCAGTTCTTC	CASRRRGRVNEQFF
TRBV12-3/TRBV12-4	TRBJ1-2	-	-	TGTGCCAGCAGTCCGACCCCAGGGGTTGGCTATGGCTACACCTTC	CASSPTPGVGYGYTF
TRBV18	TRBJ2-3	-	TRBD2	TGTGCCAGCTCACCCCCGGCGGGGGGAGGGGGCACAGATACGCAGTATTTT	CASSPPAGGGGTDTQYF
TRBV3-1	TRBJ2-3	-	TRBD2	TGTGCCAGCAGCCGACTTACTAGCGGAAGCACAGATACGCAGTATTTT	CASSRLTSGSTDTQYF
TRBV6-2/TRBV6-3	TRBJ2-5	-	-	TGTGCCAGCAGACTTCAGGGGATAAGACAAGAGACCCAGTACTTC	CASRLQGIRQETQYF
TRBV6-2/TRBV6-3	TRBJ1-1	few	TRBD1	TGTGCCAGCAGGCACAGGGGGGGAGCTTTCTTT	CASRHRGGAFF
TRBV4-3	TRBJ2-7	-	TRBD1	TGCGCCAGCAGCCAAGTTCTCGGACAGGGCACCTACGAGCAGTACTTC	CASSQVLGQGTYEQYF
TRBV3-1	TRBJ2-1	-	TRBD2	TGTGCCAGCAGCCAACCCACTAGCGGGGGGTACAATGAGCAGTTCTTC	CASSQPTSGGYNEQFF
TRBV11-1	TRBJ2-3	-	-	TGTGCCAGCTGCTTAAATGACAGGCTAATCACAGATACGCAGTATTTT	CASCLNDRLITDTQYF
TRBV4-2	TRBJ2-7	few	TRBD1	TGTGCCAGCAGCCCTGGGACAGAGCTATACGAGCAGTACTTC	CASSPGTELYEQYF
TRBV7-2	TRBJ2-3	-	-	TGTGCCAGCAGCCAACGCCGAGAGGGGTGGGATACGCAGTATTTT	CASSQRREGWDTQYF
TRBV6-1	TRBJ1-1	few	TRBD1	TGTGCCAGCAGTCATGGGAGGGGGCCATTGAACACTGAAGCTTTCTTT	CASSHGRGPLNTEAFF
TRBV4-3	TRBJ2-1	-	TRBD2	TGCGCCAGCAGCCAAGATACTAGCGGGGGTAACAATGAGCAGTTCTTC	CASSQDTSGGNNEQFF
TRBV20-1	TRBJ2-5	-	TRBD2	TGCAGTGCTATTCCCAGCACTAGCGGGCCTCAGTACTTC	CSAIPSTSGPQYF
TRBV27	TRBJ1-1	few	TRBD1	TGTGCCAGCAGTCACCGATCGACAGGCAGGGGGATGGCTTTCTTT	CASSHRSTGRGMAFF
TRBV15	TRBJ2-3	many	-	TGTGCCACCAGCAGAGATCAGGCAGATACGCAGTATTTT	CATSRDQADTQYF
TRBV5-1	TRBJ1-5	many	-	TGCGCCAGCAGCTTCAGTGGGGCAGATCAGCCCCAGCATTTT	CASSFSGADQPQHF
TRBV19	TRBJ2-5	few	TRBD1	TGTGCCAGTAGGAGGGGACAGGGGTACGAGACCCAGTACTTC	CASRRGQGYETQYF
TRBV6-2/TRBV6-3	TRBJ1-5	many	-	TGTGCCAGCGGTTACACGGCGTATCAGCCCCAGCATTTT	CASGYTAYQPQHF
TRBV6-2/TRBV6-3	TRBJ1-2	-	-	TGTGCCAGCAGTGCCAGGGGTGGTGGCTACACCTTC	CASSARGGGYTF
TRBV29-1	TRBJ2-1	-	TRBD1	TGCAGCGTTGAAGCAAGGGGACAGGGGGTATACAATGAGCAGTTCTTC	CSVEARGQGVYNEQFF
TRBV5-1	TRBJ2-1	many	-	TGCGCCAGCAGCCATCAGGCTAACAATGAGCAGTTCTTC	CASSHQANNEQFF
TRBV29-1	TRBJ2-7	few	-	TGCAGCGTTCTAACGGAACTACCCTCCTACGAGCAGTACTTC	CSVLTELPSYEQYF
TRBV5-5	TRBJ1-1	-	TRBD1	TGTGCCAGCAGCTCGCTACAGGGGGCGCTTACAGCTGAAGCTTTCTTT	CASSSLQGALTAEAFF
TRBV20-1	TRBJ1-1	-	-	TGCAGTGCTGGAGCGGGGAACACTGAAGCTTTCTTT	CSAGAGNTEAFF
TRBV12-3/TRBV12-4	TRBJ1-1	few	-	TGTGCCAGCAGTTTGTACGTCACTGAAGCTTTCTTT	CASSLYVTEAFF
TRBV5-1	TRBJ1-2	few	-	TGCGCCAGCAGCTTGGGCCGGGAGCTTGCTGGCTACACCTTC	CASSLGRELAGYTF
TRBV12-3/TRBV12-4	TRBJ2-2	-	TRBD1	TGTGCCACCCGGGACAGGGGGGACACCGGGGAGCTGATTTTT	CATRDRGDTGELIF
TRBV5-1	TRBJ1-2	-	TRBD1	TGCGCCAGCAGCAGAGACAGGGTAGACTATGGCTACACCTTC	CASSRDRVDYGYTF
TRBV5-1	TRBJ2-3	-	TRBD2	TGCGCCAGCAGCCCAACCGGGACTAGCGGGGGCACAGATACGCAGTATTTT	CASSPTGTSGGTDTQYF
TRBV7-2	TRBJ1-3	-	TRBD1	TGTGCCAGCAGCCAATGGACAGGGACTGGAAACACCATATATTTT	CASSQWTGTGNTIYF
TRBV4-1	TRBJ2-7	many	TRBD1	TGCGCCAGCAGCCAGGGACAGGGGACCTACGAGCAGTACTTC	CASSQGQGTYEQYF
TRBV11-2	TRBJ1-4	many	-	TGTGCCAGCAGCTTGAGGGGTGCAACTAATGAAAAACTGTTTTTT	CASSLRGATNEKLFF
TRBV6-1	TRBJ2-3	few	-	TGTGCCAGCAGTCGGTCTACCTTCACAGATACGCAGTATTTT	CASSRSTFTDTQYF
TRBV5-1	TRBJ2-1	few	TRBD2	TGCGCCAGCAGCTCGGCTAGCGGGGGCCTCTCGTCTAAGCAGTTCTTC	CASSSASGGLSSKQFF
TRBV13	TRBJ1-2	-	TRBD1	TGTGCCAGCAGCTTAGGGGGACAGGGGAACTATGGCTACACCTTC	CASSLGGQGNYGYTF
TRBV29-1	TRBJ2-1	-	-	TGCAGCGTTCGGAGGGGGTCCTACAATGAGCAGTTCTTC	CSVRRGSYNEQFF
TRBV6-1	TRBJ1-6	-	TRBD1	TGTGCCAGCAGGAGACAGGGGGCTGAGAATTCACCCCTCCACTTT	CASRRQGAENSPLHF
TRBV4-1	TRBJ2-7	-	TRBD2	TGCGCCAGCAGCCCAGTAGCGGGGGTGGACGAGCAGTACTTC	CASSPVAGVDEQYF
TRBV4-1	TRBJ2-5	few	TRBD1	TGCGCCAGCAGCCCCACGGGACAGCCAGAGACCCAGTACTTC	CASSPTGQPETQYF
TRBV7-8	TRBJ1-1	few	-	TGTGCCAGCAGCTCGACAGAGTTGGGGACTGAAGCTTTCTTT	CASSSTELGTEAFF
TRBV19	TRBJ1-1	few	-	TGTGCCAGTATCTTCCTGGACCGGGGGAACACTGAAGCTTTCTTT	CASIFLDRGNTEAFF
TRBV20-1	TRBJ2-3	few	-	TGCAGTGCTCCTGGGCCGGGGTCAGATACGCAGTATTTT	CSAPGPGSDTQYF
TRBV10-2	TRBJ1-4	many	-	TGCGCCACCATGGGTGAAAAACTGTTTTTT	CATMGEKLFF
TRBV14	TRBJ1-1	-	-	TGTGCCAGCAGCCACCTAGGGACGGGGAATGAAGCTTTCTTT	CASSHLGTGNEAFF
TRBV29-1	TRBJ2-2	few	TRBD1	TGCAGCGGGGATGAACAGGGGACCGGGGAGCTGTTTTTT	CSGDEQGTGELFF
TRBV6-5	TRBJ2-3	-	-	TGTGCCAGCAGTTACTCGTCTTTCGCAACCTCAGATACGCAGTATTTT	CASSYSSFATSDTQYF
TRBV7-2	TRBJ2-2	-	-	TGTGCCAGCAGCACTTCGGGGTACACCGGGGAGCTGTTTTTT	CASSTSGYTGELFF
TRBV7-9	TRBJ1-3	few	-	TGTGCCAGCAGCTTAGGGGACATGGGAAACACCATATATTTT	CASSLGDMGNTIYF
TRBV4-3	TRBJ2-3	few	-	TGCGCCAGCAGCCAAGATACGGGTATCCACCTATGGGGCACAGATACGCAGTATTTT	CASSQDTGIHLWGTDTQYF
TRBV30	TRBJ2-6	few	-	TGTGCCTGCCGGTCTGGGGCCAACGTCCTGACTTTC	CACRSGANVLTF
TRBV4-3	TRBJ1-4	-	-	TGCGCCAGCAGCCAAGAGGCCCCTACAGGGAACGGTGAAAAACTGTTTTTT	CASSQEAPTGNGEKLFF
TRBV28	TRBJ2-2	-	-	TGTGCCAGCAGTTTCCCACCGAGAGAGCCCGGGGAGCTGTTTTTT	CASSFPPREPGELFF
TRBV11-2	TRBJ1-4	-	TRBD1	TGTGCCAGCAGCGCTGACAGGGGCGAAAAACTGTTTTTT	CASSADRGEKLFF
TRBV5-1	TRBJ2-7	-	TRBD1	TGCGCCAGCAGCTTGACAGGGGAAGGCTACGAGCAGTACTTC	CASSLTGEGYEQYF
TRBV4-1	TRBJ1-3	-	-	TGCGCCAGCAGCCAAGTGTGGAGATCTGGAAACACCATATATTTT	CASSQVWRSGNTIYF
TRBV7-6	TRBJ2-2	few	-	TGTGCCAGCAGCTTAGAGACGCATACCGGGGAGCTGTTTTTT	CASSLETHTGELFF
TRBV6-2/TRBV6-3	TRBJ2-3	few	-	TGTGCCAGCAGTGGAGTTTCTAGCACAGATACGCAGTATTTT	CASSGVSSTDTQYF